The clone carrying this T cell receptor beta chain was counted a few times. As yet, its antigen is unknown. The data derive from a study of cytomegalovirus exposure and HLA in healthy donors. Findings and caveats of the study: Researchers reported in a later analysis that common viral pathogens appeared linked to several top clusters.

Researchers ran the PCR with 60 Vbeta and 13 Jbeta primers. Only in-frame clones appear in the TCRdb table, and some are missing; sequencing was by immunoSEQ multiplex PCR. The sample yields 210,000 or so clones, about 83% seen once. V lost 5 bases to trimming and J lost 1 base; unmatched junction nucleotides: 2. This CDR3 has 13 residues. Germline CDR1 and CDR2: SGHDT and YYEEEE. This TCR derives from a girl aged 10 to 17 in good health and CMV-seronegative. Sequencing used PBMCs. The rearrangement links TRBV5-6 to TRBJ1-2; TRBD1 matches at 7 bases. Written as DNA, the CDR3 is TGTGCCAGCAGTCGGGACAGTAACTATGGCTACACCTTC. Residues: CASSRDSNYGYTF.